The T cell receptor beta chain described here comes from a study of T cells after yellow fever vaccination. Overall study context: Preparing low-cell-number fractions relied on SMART-Seq v4 Ultra Low Input. General study results and limits: FACS-sorted repertoires could contain abundant clonotypes contaminating from the bulk population. Boosting was followed by the reappearance of most primary-vaccination clones (just under 98% CD4, roughly 90% CD8).

This clonotype was observed a handful of times. Its antigen remains unknown. Universal primer sites and UMIs were introduced during 5'RACE template-switching synthesis of TCR cDNA. From the 5' RACE reads, TCRdb called clonotypes with MiXCR, one entry per CDR3 protein. The sample holds 300,000 to 400,000 distinct CDR3 sequences; roughly 8.3% are singletons and the top ten take under 20%. The V and J ends lost 6 bases and 3 bases respectively, with 12 bases between them. There are 14 residues in the CDR3. Germline V CDR1 and CDR2: SGHTA, FQGNSA. Source: PBMCs, taken about 41 days after the first yellow fever vaccination. This clonotype originated in a man younger than 35 who received the YFV17D yellow fever vaccine. The J gene is TRBJ2-1, the V gene TRBV7-2; tentative D call: TRBD1 (6 bases). As DNA, the CDR3 is TGTGCCAGCAGAGGGACATGGGGCTACAATGAGCAGTTCTTC. It translates to CASRGTWGYNEQFF.